This TCR beta chain derives from a study of blood T cells in healthy people across ages. Alongside a J-beta primer mix, a sample-barcoded 5' primer served in a second PCR lasting 7 to 11 cycles. TCRdb ran MiXCR on the 5' RACE reads and lists one entry per CDR3 protein. The sample has approximately 900,000 distinct CDR3 sequences, roughly 28% seen once. J was trimmed by 4 bases and V by 1 base; bases with no gene match: 7. The CDR3 is made up of 15 amino acids. CDR1 DFQATT and CDR2 SNEGSKA come from the germline V gene (reference sequence). This same sample was also part of a study on T cells of mothers and their children.

The sequence was obtained from a woman in her thirties or forties in good health. Input material: blood. This chain links TRBV20-1 with TRBJ2-3, with TRBD2 matching over 8 bases. The CDR3 reads CSARGASGLPDTQYF. The CDR3 region has the DNA TGCAGTGCTAGAGGGGCTAGCGGGCTACCAGATACGCAGTATTTT.